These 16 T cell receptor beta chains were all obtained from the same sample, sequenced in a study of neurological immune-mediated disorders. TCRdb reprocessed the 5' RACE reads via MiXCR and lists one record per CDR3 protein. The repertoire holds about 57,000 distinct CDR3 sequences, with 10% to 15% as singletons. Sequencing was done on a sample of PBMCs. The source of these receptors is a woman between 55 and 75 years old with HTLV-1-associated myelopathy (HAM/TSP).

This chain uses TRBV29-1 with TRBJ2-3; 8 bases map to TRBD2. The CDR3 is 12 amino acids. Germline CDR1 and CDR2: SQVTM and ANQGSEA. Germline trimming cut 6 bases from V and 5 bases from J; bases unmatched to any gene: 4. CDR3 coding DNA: TGCAGCGTAGCGGGAGATGGAGATACGCAGTATTTT. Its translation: CSVAGDGDTQYF.

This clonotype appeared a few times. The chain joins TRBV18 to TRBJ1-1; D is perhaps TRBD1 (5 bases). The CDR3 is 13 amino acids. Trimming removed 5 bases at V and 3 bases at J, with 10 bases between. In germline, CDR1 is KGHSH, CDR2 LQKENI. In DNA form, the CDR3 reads TGTGCCAGCTCAAGCCGGGACGACACTGAAGCTTTCTTT. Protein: CASSSRDDTEAFF.

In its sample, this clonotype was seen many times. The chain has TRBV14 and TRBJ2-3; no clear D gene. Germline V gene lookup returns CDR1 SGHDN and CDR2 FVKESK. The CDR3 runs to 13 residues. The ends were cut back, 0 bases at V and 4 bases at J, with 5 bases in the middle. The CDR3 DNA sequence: TGTGCCAGCAGCCAAGATTTGGCAGATACGCAGTATTTT. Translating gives CASSQDLADTQYF.

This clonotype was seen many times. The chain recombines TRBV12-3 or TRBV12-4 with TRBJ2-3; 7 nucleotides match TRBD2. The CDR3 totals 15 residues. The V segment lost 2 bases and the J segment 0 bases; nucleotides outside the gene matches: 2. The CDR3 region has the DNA TGTGCCAGCAGTTTACTAGCGGTCAGCACAGATACGCAGTATTTT. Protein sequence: CASSLLAVSTDTQYF.

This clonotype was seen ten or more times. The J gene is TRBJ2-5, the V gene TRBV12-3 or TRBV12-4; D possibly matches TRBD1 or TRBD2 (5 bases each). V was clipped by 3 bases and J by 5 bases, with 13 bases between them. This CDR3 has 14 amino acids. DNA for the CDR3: TGTGCCAGCAGTTTTGGGGGAAGAGGGGAGACCCAGTACTTC. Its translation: CASSFGGRGETQYF.

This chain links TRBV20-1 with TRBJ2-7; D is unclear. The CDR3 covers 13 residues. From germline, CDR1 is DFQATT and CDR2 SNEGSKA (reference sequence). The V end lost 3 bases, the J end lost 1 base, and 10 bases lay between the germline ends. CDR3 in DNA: TGCAGTGCTAGCCAGGACGGTTCCTACGAGCAGTACTTC. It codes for CSASQDGSYEQYF.

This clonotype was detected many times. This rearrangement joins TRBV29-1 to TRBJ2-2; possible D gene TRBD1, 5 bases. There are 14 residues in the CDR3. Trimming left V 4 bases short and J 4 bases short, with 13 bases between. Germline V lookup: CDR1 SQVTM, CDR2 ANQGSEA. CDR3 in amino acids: CSVGKGQLTGELFF. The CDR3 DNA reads TGCAGCGTTGGAAAGGGGCAGCTCACCGGGGAGCTGTTTTTT.

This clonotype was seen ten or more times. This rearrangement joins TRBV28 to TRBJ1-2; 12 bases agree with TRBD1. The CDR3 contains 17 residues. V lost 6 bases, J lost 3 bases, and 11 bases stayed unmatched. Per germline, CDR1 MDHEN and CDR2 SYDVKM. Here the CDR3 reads CASSIPGQGAQDYGYTF. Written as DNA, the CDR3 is TGTGCCAGCAGCATACCGGGACAGGGGGCGCAGGACTATGGCTACACCTTC.

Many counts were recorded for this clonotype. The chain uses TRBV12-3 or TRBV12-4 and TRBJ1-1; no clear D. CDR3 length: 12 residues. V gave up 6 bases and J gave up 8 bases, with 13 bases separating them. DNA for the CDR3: TGTGCCAGCAGCATTGAGCTGATCGAAGCTTTCTTT. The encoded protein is CASSIELIEAFF.

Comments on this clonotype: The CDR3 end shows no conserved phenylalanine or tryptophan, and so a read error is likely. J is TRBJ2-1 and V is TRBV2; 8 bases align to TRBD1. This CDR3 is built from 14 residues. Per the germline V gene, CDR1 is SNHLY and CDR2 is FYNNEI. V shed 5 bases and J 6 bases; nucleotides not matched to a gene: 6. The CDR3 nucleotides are TGTGCCAGCAGTTGGACAGGGCCTCCCAATGAGCAGTTCTTA. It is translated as CASSWTGPPNEQFL.

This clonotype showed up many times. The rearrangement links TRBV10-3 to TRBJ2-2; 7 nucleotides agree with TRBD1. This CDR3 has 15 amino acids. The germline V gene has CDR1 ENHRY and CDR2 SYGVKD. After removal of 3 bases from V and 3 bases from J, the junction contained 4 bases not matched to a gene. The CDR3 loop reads CAISDTGAYTGELFF. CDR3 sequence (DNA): TGTGCCATCAGTGACACAGGGGCGTACACCGGGGAGCTGTTTTTT.

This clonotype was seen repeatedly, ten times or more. CDR3 in amino acids: CASSYQRVANTGELFF. The CDR3 region has the DNA TGTGCCAGCAGTTATCAGCGGGTTGCGAACACCGGGGAGCTGTTTTTT. The V gene is TRBV6-2 or TRBV6-3, the J gene TRBJ2-2; a possible D gene is TRBD2 (6 bases). Per the germline V gene, CDR1 is MNHEY and CDR2 is SVGEGT. The CDR3 extends over 16 amino acids. Trimming cost V 3 bases and J 0 bases, with 11 bases left between them.

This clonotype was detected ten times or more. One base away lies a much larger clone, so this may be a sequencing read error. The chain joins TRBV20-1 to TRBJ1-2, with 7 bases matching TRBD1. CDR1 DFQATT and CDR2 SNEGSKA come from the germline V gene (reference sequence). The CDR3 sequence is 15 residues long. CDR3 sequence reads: CSASARGRTGHRPSF. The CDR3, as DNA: TGCAGTGCTAGTGCTAGAGGCCGGACAGGCCATCGACCCTCCTTC.

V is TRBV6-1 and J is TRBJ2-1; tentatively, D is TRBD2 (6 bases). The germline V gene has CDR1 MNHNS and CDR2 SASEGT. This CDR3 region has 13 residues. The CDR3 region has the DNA TGTGGGAGCGGGCCCAGATGCTACAATGAGCAGTTCTTC. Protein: CGSGPRCYNEQFF.

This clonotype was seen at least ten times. In DNA, the CDR3 is TGCGCCAGCAGCCAAAACACAGGTCCGAACTATGGCTACACCTTC. This translates into CASSQNTGPNYGYTF. The chain is built from TRBV4-1 and TRBJ1-2, with D maybe TRBD1 (5 bases). The ends were cut back, 2 bases at V and 2 bases at J, with 12 bases in the middle. This CDR3 spans 15 amino acids. Germline CDR1 reads MGHRA; CDR2 reads YSYEKL.

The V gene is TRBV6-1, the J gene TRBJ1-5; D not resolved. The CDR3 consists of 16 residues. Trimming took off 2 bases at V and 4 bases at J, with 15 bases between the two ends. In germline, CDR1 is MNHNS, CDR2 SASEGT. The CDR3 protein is CASSERVDSRNQPQHF. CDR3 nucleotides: TGTGCCAGCAGTGAACGGGTAGACTCGAGGAATCAGCCCCAGCATTTT.